Listed here is a single T cell receptor beta chain. This clonotype appeared a few times. Its recognized antigen is unknown. No much larger clone exists at a distance of one base, and base qualities are not known. The sample belongs to a study of T-cell reconstitution after alpha-beta-depleted transplantation in children (dated by TCRdb to 2016 to 2018). About the study as a whole: T-cell immune reconstitution after TCRalphabeta/CD19-depleted allogeneic hematopoietic cell transplantation in children was quantitatively tracked in the study by means of TCR repertoire profiling.

The intended sense of this specimen's treatment or condition label: allogeneic hematopoietic cell transplantation with graft depleted of TCRalphabeta T cells and CD19 B cells. The transplant recipients were children given TCRalphabeta/CD19-depleted allogeneic hematopoietic cell grafts. Overall results and qualifications from the work: Over subsequent months, a decline in hyperexpanded clone frequencies was noted, and after one year, T-cell counts and TCRbeta diversity were mostly ascribed to newly produced T cells. The apparently early recovery of alphabetaT-cell counts about two months after transplant reportedly depended on only several hundred rapidly expanded clones that came from non-depleted graft cells. The high TCRbeta diversity at day 60 in some patients was ascribed to recipient T cells and intrathymic progenitors that had survived conditioning.

The junction shows trimming of 5 bases on V and 4 bases on J, plus 14 bases between the germline ends. The germline V gene (reference sequence) yields MNHEY for CDR1 and SMNVEV for CDR2. The CDR3 has 14 amino acids, counting the end cysteine and phenylalanine. CDR3 DNA is the only sequence kept; it has 42 bases, read in frame from the first base. The library was prepared using PCR. The listed sequencing device is Illumina HiSeq 2500. TCR libraries were prepared with molecular barcoding, using unique molecular identifiers to normalize TCRbeta repertoire quantification. TCRdb trimmed the raw reads at Q25, called clones with MiXCR and kept productive beta chains. One record per CDR3 amino acid sequence lists the most common genes and DNA. The sample table records roughly 570,000 distinct CDR3 sequences; roughly 27% of these occur just once. The top ten constitute under 45% of the sample.

The starting material was PBMCs, obtained before TCRalphabeta/CD19-depleted stem cell transplant. The chain uses TRBV27 and TRBJ1-2; a tentative D call is TRBD1 (5 bases match). This clonotype originated in a boy under two years old with Wiskott-Aldrich syndrome, due to receive a stem cell transplant. CDR3 sequence: CASSRLGTVYGYTF. The DNA is as follows: TGTGCCAGCAGTCGGTTGGGGACGGTCTATGGCTACACCTTC.